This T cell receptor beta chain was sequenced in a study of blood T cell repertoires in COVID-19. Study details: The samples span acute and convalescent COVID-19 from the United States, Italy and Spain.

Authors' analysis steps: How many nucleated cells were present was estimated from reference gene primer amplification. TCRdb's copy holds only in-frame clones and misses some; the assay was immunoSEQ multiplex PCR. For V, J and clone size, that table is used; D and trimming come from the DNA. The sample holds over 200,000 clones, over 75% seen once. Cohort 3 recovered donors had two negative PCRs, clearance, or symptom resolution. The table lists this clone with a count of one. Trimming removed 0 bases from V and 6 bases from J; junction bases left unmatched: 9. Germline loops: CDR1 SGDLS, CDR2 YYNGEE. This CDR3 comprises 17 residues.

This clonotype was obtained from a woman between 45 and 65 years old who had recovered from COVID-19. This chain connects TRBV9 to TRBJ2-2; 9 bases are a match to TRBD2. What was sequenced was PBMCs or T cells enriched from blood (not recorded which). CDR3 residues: CASSVALAGAGAGELFF. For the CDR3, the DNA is TGTGCCAGCAGCGTAGCTTTAGCGGGAGCAGGGGCCGGGGAGCTGTTTTTT.